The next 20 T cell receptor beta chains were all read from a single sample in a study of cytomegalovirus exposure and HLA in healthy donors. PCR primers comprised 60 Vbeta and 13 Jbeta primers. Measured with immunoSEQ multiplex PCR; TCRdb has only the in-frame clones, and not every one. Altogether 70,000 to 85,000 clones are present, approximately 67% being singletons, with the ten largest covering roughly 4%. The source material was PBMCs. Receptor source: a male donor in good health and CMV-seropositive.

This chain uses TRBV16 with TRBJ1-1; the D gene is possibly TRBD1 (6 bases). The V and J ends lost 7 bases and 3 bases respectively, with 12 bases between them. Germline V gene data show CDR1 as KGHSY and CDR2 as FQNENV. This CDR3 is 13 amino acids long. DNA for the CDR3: TGTGCCAGCACTTTTGACAGGTACACTGAAGCTTTCTTT. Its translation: CASTFDRYTEAFF.

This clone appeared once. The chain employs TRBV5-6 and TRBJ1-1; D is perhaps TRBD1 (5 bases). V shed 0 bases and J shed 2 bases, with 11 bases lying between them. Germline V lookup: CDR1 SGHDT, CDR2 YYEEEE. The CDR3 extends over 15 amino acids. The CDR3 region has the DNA TGTGCCAGCAGCTTGGGCGGAGGGGCTAACACTGAAGCTTTCTTT. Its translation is CASSLGGGANTEAFF. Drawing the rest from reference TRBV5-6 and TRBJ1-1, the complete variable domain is DAGVTQSPTHLIKTRGQQVTLRCSPKSGHDTVSWYQQALGQGPQFIFQYYEEEERQRGNFPDRFSGHQFPNYSSELNVNALLLGDSALYLCASSLGGGANTEAFFGQGTRLTVV.

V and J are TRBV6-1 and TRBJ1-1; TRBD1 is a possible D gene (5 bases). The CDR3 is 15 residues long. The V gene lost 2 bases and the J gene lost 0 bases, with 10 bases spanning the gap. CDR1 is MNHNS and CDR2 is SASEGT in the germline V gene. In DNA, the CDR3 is TGTGCCAGCAGTGAACGGACACCCATGAACACTGAAGCTTTCTTT. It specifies CASSERTPMNTEAFF.

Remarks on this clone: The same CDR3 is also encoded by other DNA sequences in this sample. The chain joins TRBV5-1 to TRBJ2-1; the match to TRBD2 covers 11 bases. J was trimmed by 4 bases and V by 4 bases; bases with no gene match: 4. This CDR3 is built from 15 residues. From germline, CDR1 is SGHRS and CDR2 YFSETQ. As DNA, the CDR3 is TGCGCCAGCAGCCTTAGCGGGGGGGCGTACAATGAGCAGTTCTTC. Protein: CASSLSGGAYNEQFF.

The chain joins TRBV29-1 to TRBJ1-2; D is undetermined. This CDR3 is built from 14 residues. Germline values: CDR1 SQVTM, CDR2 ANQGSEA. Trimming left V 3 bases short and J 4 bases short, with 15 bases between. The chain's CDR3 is CSVDSPRSVYGYTF. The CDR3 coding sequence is TGCAGCGTTGATTCGCCCAGGTCCGTCTATGGCTACACCTTC. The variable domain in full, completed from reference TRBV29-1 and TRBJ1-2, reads SAVISQKPSRDICQRGTSLTIQCQVDSQVTMMFWYRQQPGQSLTLIATANQGSEATYESGFVIDKFPISRPNLTFSTLTVSNMSPEDSSIYLCSVDSPRSVYGYTFGSGTRLTVV.

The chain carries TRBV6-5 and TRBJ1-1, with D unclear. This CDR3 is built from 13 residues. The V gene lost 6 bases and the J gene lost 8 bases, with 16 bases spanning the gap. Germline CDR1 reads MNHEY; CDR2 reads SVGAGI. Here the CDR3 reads CASSPRRDREAFF. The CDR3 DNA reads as TGTGCCAGCAGCCCCCGGAGGGATCGCGAAGCTTTCTTT.

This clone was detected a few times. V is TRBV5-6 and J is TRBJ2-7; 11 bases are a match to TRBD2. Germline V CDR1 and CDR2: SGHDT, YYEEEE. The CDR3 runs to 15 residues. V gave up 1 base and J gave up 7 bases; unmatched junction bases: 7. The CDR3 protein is CASSLSGTSGQEQYF. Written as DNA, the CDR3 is TGTGCCAGCAGCTTGAGTGGGACTAGCGGCCAAGAGCAGTACTTC.

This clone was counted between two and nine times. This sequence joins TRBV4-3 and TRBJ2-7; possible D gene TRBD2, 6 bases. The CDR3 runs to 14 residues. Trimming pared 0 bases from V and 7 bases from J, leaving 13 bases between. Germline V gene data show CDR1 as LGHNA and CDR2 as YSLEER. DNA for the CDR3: TGCGCCAGCAGCCAAGATTGGGAGGCAGGGGAGCAGTACTTC. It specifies CASSQDWEAGEQYF.

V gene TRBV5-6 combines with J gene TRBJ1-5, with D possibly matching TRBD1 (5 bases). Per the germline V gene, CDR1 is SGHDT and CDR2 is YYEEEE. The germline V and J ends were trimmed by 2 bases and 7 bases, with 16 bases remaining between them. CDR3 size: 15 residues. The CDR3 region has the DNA TGTGCCAGCAGCTTCAGTTCAGGGATTAAACAGCCCCAGCATTTT. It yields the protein CASSFSSGIKQPQHF.

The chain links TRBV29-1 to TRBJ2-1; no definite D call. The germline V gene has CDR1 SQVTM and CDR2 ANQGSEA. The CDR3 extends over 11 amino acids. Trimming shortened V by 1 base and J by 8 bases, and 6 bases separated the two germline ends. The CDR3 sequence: CSVEGAHEQFF. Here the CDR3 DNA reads TGCAGCGTTGAAGGCGCTCATGAGCAGTTCTTC.

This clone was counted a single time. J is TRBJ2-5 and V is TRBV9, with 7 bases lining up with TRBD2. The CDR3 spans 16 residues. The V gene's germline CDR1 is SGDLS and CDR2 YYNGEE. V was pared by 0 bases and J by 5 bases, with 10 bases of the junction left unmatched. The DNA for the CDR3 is TGTGCCAGCAGCGTAGAAGCTAGCGGAGGTGGTGAGACCCAGTACTTC. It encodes CASSVEASGGGETQYF.

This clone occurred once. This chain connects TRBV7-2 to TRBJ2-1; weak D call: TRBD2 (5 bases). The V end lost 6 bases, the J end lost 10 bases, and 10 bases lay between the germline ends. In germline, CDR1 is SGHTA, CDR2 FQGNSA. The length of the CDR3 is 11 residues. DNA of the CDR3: TGTGCCAGCAGGATTGGGGAGGAGCAGTTCTTC. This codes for CASRIGEEQFF.

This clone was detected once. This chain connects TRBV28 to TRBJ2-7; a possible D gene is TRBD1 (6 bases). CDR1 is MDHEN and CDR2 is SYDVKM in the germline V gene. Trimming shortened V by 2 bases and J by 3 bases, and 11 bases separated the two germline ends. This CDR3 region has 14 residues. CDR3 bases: TGTGCCAGCAGTTTAACAGGGAGCATCTACGAGCAGTACTTC. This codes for CASSLTGSIYEQYF.

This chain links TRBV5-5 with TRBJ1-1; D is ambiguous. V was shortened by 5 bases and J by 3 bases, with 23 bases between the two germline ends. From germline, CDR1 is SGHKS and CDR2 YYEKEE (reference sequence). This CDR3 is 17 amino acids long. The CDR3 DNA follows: TGTGCCAGCAGTTTCAAACGAGGGTATTTCGTGGACACTGAAGCTTTCTTT. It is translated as CASSFKRGYFVDTEAFF.

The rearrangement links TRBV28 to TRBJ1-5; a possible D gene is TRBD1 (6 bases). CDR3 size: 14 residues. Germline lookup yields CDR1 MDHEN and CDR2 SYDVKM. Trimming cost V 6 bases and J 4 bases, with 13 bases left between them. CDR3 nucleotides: TGTGCCAGCAGCCCCGGGGGGCTGAATCAGCCCCAGCATTTT. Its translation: CASSPGGLNQPQHF.

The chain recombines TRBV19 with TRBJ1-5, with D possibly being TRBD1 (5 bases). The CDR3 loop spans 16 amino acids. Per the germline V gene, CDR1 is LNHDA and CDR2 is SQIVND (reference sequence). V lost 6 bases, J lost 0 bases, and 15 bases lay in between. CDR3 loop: CASRWAGGDSNQPQHF. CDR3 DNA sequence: TGTGCCAGTAGATGGGCGGGGGGGGATAGCAATCAGCCCCAGCATTTT.

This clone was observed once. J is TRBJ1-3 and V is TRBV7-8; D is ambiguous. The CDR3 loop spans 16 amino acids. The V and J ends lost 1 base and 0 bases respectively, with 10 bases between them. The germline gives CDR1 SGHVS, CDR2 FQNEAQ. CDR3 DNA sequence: TGTGCCAGCAGCTTAGAAGCGGCAAACTCTGGAAACACCATATATTTT. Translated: CASSLEAANSGNTIYF.

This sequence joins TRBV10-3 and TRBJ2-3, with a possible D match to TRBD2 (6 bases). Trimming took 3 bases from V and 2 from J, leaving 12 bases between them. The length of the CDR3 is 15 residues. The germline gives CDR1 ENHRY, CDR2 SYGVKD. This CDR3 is CAISDGGALTDTQYF. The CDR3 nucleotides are TGTGCCATCAGTGATGGCGGGGCTCTCACAGATACGCAGTATTTT.

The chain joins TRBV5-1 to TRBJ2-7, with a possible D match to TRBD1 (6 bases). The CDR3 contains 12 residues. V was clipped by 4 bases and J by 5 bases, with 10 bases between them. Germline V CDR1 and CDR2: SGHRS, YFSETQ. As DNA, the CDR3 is TGCGCCAGCAGCCTACAGGGTAACGAGCAGTACTTC. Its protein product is CASSLQGNEQYF.

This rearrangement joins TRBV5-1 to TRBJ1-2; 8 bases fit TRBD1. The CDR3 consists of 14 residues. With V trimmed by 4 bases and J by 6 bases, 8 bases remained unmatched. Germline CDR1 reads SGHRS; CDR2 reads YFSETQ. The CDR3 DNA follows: TGCGCCAGCAGCATGATGACAGGGGAGGATGGCTACACCTTC. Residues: CASSMMTGEDGYTF.